This entry lists 24 T cell receptor beta chains sequenced from one sample in a study of regulatory T cells in long-lasting Graves disease. Through Arm-PCR of CDR3 regions and iRepertoire HTBI primers, TCR beta libraries were built. TCRdb recomputed calls from the multiplex PCR reads with MiXCR, one row per CDR3 protein. The sample records some 450,000 distinct CDR3 sequences, roughly a quarter being singletons. Indicated time point: persistent/refractory GD, antithyroid drugs over 5 years with positive TRAb. The authors made the TCR library using RNA they extracted from PBMCs. Sequences were derived from peripheral blood mononuclear cells (PBMCs), sampled when the disease was refractory, from a patient treated with antithyroid drugs. These receptors originate from a female donor with Graves disease.

This clonotype was picked up many times. This rearrangement joins TRBV12-3 or TRBV12-4 to TRBJ1-2, with 8 bases identical to TRBD1. J gave up 5 bases and V 5 bases, and 7 bases lay outside the gene matches. CDR3 length equals 14 residues. CDR3 DNA sequence: TGTGCCAGCAGTGGAGCAGGGGGCGCATATGGCTACACCTTC. Translated: CASSGAGGAYGYTF.

The chain combines TRBV19 with TRBJ2-1; TRBD2 agrees at 7 bases. Germline values: CDR1 LNHDA, CDR2 SQIVND (reference sequence). Trimming at V came to 3 bases and at J to 6 bases, leaving 8 bases not matched to a gene. This CDR3 is 15 amino acids long. The CDR3 nucleotides read TGTGCCAGTAGTATTGGACTAGGCGGAGGCAATGAGCAGTTCTTC. This translates into CASSIGLGGGNEQFF.

There are many counts of this clonotype. The J gene is TRBJ2-3, the V gene TRBV20-1, with TRBD2 identical over 7 bases. The CDR3 is 15 amino acids. Germline values: CDR1 DFQATT, CDR2 SNEGSKA (reference sequence). V gave up 3 bases and J gave up 3 bases; unmatched junction bases: 9. The CDR3 DNA is TGCAGTGCTAGTTTCGGCGGGAGTGTTACAGATACGCAGTATTTT. Translated, it gives CSASFGGSVTDTQYF.

This clonotype showed up many times. The J gene is TRBJ1-2, the V gene TRBV27; 10 bases are a match to TRBD1. Germline V lookup: CDR1 MNHEY, CDR2 SMNVEV (reference sequence). This CDR3 region has 15 residues. V was pared by 2 bases and J by 6 bases, with 6 bases of the junction left unmatched. CDR3 sequence (DNA): TGTGCCAGCAGTTTAGTGACAGGGGGCGAAGATGGCTACACCTTC. It encodes CASSLVTGGEDGYTF.

To note about this clonotype: This may come from a read error, since a much larger clone is one base off. The gene calls are TRBV12-3 or TRBV12-4 and TRBJ1-3, with D unresolved. CDR3 length: 14 residues. The CDR3 nucleotides are TGTGTCAGCAGTCCCGGTGGTCCTGGAAACACCATATATTTT. It yields the protein CVSSPGGPGNTIYF.

This clonotype was recorded many times. This chain joins TRBV2 and TRBJ2-7; TRBD1 might be the D (6 bases). V lost 6 bases to trimming and J lost 3 bases, with 12 bases between them. This CDR3 spans 13 amino acids. Germline assignment: CDR1 SNHLY and CDR2 FYNNEI. CDR3 DNA sequence: TGTGCCAGCAGACGAGTGGACAGCTACGAGCAGTACTTC. As protein: CASRRVDSYEQYF.

The chain uses TRBV7-9 and TRBJ2-3; perhaps TRBD2 as D (6 bases). V was shortened by 5 bases and J by 0 bases, with 15 bases between the two germline ends. This CDR3 comprises 16 residues. Germline values: CDR1 SEHNR, CDR2 FQNEAQ (reference sequence). The CDR3 loop reads CASSQGPSASTDTQYF. DNA of the CDR3: TGTGCCAGCAGCCAAGGTCCTAGCGCGAGCACAGATACGCAGTATTTT.

This clonotype was observed a handful of times. V usage is TRBV19 and J usage is TRBJ1-4, with D hard to call. The CDR3 sequence is 15 residues long. Trimming removed 3 bases from V and 0 bases from J, with 8 bases in between. The germline gives CDR1 LNHDA, CDR2 SQIVND (reference sequence). The CDR3 nucleotides are TGTGCCAGTAGTATCGGGGTATCAACTAATGAAAAACTGTTTTTT. This sequence encodes CASSIGVSTNEKLFF.

V is TRBV30 and J is TRBJ2-7, with TRBD2 matching over 7 bases. V was pared by 3 bases and J by 6 bases, with 5 bases of the junction left unmatched. The length of the CDR3 is 12 residues. Germline V gene lookup returns CDR1 GTSNPN and CDR2 SVGIG (reference sequence). CDR3 DNA: TGTGCCTGGAGGACGGGGGGAAGCGAGCAGTACTTC. It codes for CAWRTGGSEQYF.

This chain links TRBV5-1 with TRBJ1-1; 9 bases agree with TRBD1. Trimming cost V 0 bases and J 5 bases; bases outside gene matches: 5. The V gene's germline CDR1 is SGHRS and CDR2 YFSETQ. The CDR3 is 15 residues long. CDR3 loop: CASSLAGTGSTEAFF. The CDR3 nucleotides read TGCGCCAGCAGCTTGGCCGGGACAGGGAGTACTGAAGCTTTCTTT.

This clonotype was detected only a few times. The CDR3 region has the DNA TGTGCCAGCAGCTTAGGTTCTGTCGGGACTAGCCAGTACTTC. This gives the protein CASSLGSVGTSQYF. This chain links TRBV7-2 with TRBJ2-7, with 9 bases that match TRBD2. The junction had 8 bases not matched to a gene; V was cut back by 1 base and J by 10 bases. The CDR3 covers 14 residues. In germline, CDR1 is SGHTA, CDR2 FQGNSA.

V gene TRBV5-1 combines with J gene TRBJ2-1; no firm D call. CDR3 length: 13 amino acids. The germline gives CDR1 SGHRS, CDR2 YFSETQ. With 6 bases removed from V and 8 bases from J, the gap between germline ends came to 15 bases. The DNA for the CDR3 is TGCGCCAGCACTAGTACCACTTGGGATGAGCAGTTCTTC. Translated: CASTSTTWDEQFF.

The V and J genes are TRBV7-2 and TRBJ2-4; a possible D gene is TRBD2 (5 bases). CDR1 and CDR2 from the germline V gene are SGHTA and FQGNSA. The CDR3 consists of 17 residues. V was shortened by 5 bases and J by 2 bases, with 19 bases between the two germline ends. The chain's CDR3 is CASSPPGLARSKNIQYF. Here the CDR3 DNA reads TGTGCCAGCAGCCCGCCTGGGCTAGCCCGATCCAAAAACATTCAGTACTTC. The full variable domain, its missing parts supplied by reference TRBV7-2 and TRBJ2-4, is GAGVSQSPSNKVTEKGKDVELRCDPISGHTALYWYRQSLGQGLEFLIYFQGNSAPDKSGLPSDRFSAERTGGSVSTLTIQRTQQEDSAVYLCASSPPGLARSKNIQYFGAGTRLSVL.

A few counts support this clonotype. CDR3 nucleotides: TGTGCCACAGAGGATACGGGATATGGCTACACCTTC. It is translated as CATEDTGYGYTF. The chain links TRBV24-1 to TRBJ1-2; no clear D gene. The CDR3 runs 12 residues. Germline V gene data show CDR1 as KGHDR and CDR2 as SFDVKD. The V gene lost 10 bases and the J gene lost 5 bases, with 13 bases spanning the gap.

The rearrangement links TRBV3-1 to TRBJ1-2, with D unresolved. Germline V gives CDR1 LGHDT, CDR2 YNNKEL (reference sequence). V shed 7 bases and J shed 8 bases, with 17 bases lying between them. The CDR3 runs to 13 residues. The CDR3 DNA reads TGTGCCAGCACCACAACCCCTCGGGAGGGCTACACCTTC. It yields the protein CASTTTPREGYTF.

At least ten counts were recorded for this clonotype. The chain joins TRBV28 to TRBJ2-1, with 8 bases identical to TRBD2. The CDR3 covers 15 residues. From germline, CDR1 is MDHEN and CDR2 SYDVKM. The junction had 9 bases not matched to a gene; V was cut back by 8 bases and J by 3 bases. The CDR3 sequence: CASGGVAGIYNEQFF. CDR3 nucleotides: TGTGCCAGCGGCGGGGTAGCGGGAATCTACAATGAGCAGTTCTTC.

This clonotype has ten or more counts. The chain links TRBV11-3 to TRBJ2-1; D is unresolved. The CDR3 length is 12 residues. Germline assignment: CDR1 SGHNT and CDR2 YENEEA. V was pared by 4 bases and J by 5 bases, with 6 bases between. The CDR3 nucleotides read TGTGCCAGCAGCTACATGAACAATGAGCAGTTCTTC. Amino acids: CASSYMNNEQFF. Supplemented by reference TRBV11-3 and TRBJ2-1, the full variable domain reads EAGVVQSPRYKIIEKKQPVAFWCNPISGHNTLYWYLQNLGQGPELLIRYENEEAVDDSQLPKDRFSAERLKGVDSTLKIQPAELGDSAVYLCASSYMNNEQFFGPGTRLTVL.

Remarks on this clonotype: Since the CDR3 does not end with the conserved phenylalanine or tryptophan, this likely comes from a read error. This sequence joins TRBV28 and TRBJ2-5; a possible D gene is TRBD1 (8 bases). The germline V gene has CDR1 MDHEN and CDR2 SYDVKM. Trimming pared 1 base from V and 5 bases from J, leaving 14 bases between. The CDR3 loop spans 15 amino acids. DNA of the CDR3: TGTGCCAGCAGTTTATATACAGGGGGGGGGGAGACCCAGTACTCC. It encodes CASSLYTGGGETQYS.

Many counts were recorded for this clonotype. V and J are TRBV2 and TRBJ2-7; D gene unclear. Germline V gene sequence: CDR1 SNHLY, CDR2 FYNNEI. The CDR3 has 15 amino acids. V lost 4 bases and J lost 0, with 13 bases in between. CDR3 bases: TGTGCCAGCAGTGTGGCGGTCCGGAGCTCCTACGAGCAGTACTTC. It translates to CASSVAVRSSYEQYF.

This clonotype appeared a few times. The chain carries TRBV7-3 and TRBJ2-7; no reliable D call. Germline CDR1 and CDR2: SGHTA and FQGTGA. Trimming removed 5 bases at V and 1 base at J, with 12 bases between. The CDR3 runs 14 residues. CDR3 residues: CASSPGPPSYEQYF. CDR3 in DNA: TGTGCCAGCAGCCCCGGGCCCCCTTCCTACGAGCAGTACTTC.

The sample holds many counts of this clonotype. The chain carries TRBV7-2 and TRBJ2-5, with a weak D call TRBD2 (6 bases). Per the germline V gene, CDR1 is SGHTA and CDR2 is FQGNSA. V was clipped by 1 base and J by 4 bases, with 13 bases between them. The CDR3 consists of 15 residues. The CDR3 is CASSLDGGSLETQYF. DNA of the CDR3: TGTGCCAGCAGCTTAGATGGGGGGTCATTAGAGACCCAGTACTTC.

This chain uses TRBV6-2 or TRBV6-3 with TRBJ2-3; D unresolved. This CDR3 has 15 amino acids. In germline, CDR1 is MNHEY, CDR2 SVGEGT. V gave up 1 base and J gave up 5 bases, with 13 bases separating them. In DNA form, the CDR3 reads TGTGCCAGCAGTTACTTTGGAAGGACGGGAGATACGCAGTATTTT. Translated, it gives CASSYFGRTGDTQYF.

This clonotype occurred many times. The CDR3 DNA follows: TGTGCCAGCAGTGAGTCTAGCGGGAGCTACGAGCAGTACTTC. This gives the protein CASSESSGSYEQYF. V usage is TRBV2 and J usage is TRBJ2-7, with 10 nucleotides matching TRBD2. After removal of 3 bases from V and 3 bases from J, the junction contained 2 bases not matched to a gene. Germline V gene data show CDR1 as SNHLY and CDR2 as FYNNEI. This CDR3 is built from 14 residues.

This clonotype showed up many times. The chain employs TRBV28 and TRBJ2-7, with D tentatively TRBD1 (5 bases). Trimming cost V 6 bases and J 2 bases, with 17 bases left between them. Germline V CDR1 and CDR2: MDHEN, SYDVKM. This CDR3 contains 15 residues. The CDR3 coding sequence is TGTGCCAGCAGAGCGACAGTAACTAATGCCTACGAGCAGTACTTC. This encodes CASRATVTNAYEQYF.